This T cell receptor beta chain was identified during a study of tumor-infiltrating lymphocytes in primary liver carcinoma. General observations from the study: The study found tumor-adjacent and tumor-blood pairs overlapped less than tumor region pairs. Owing to bulk unsorted samples, no comparison was made between CD4+ and CD8+ repertoires.

Germline DNA was also extracted, and blood RNA derived from unsorted whole blood. Germline V gene data show CDR1 as MNHEY and CDR2 as SVGAGI. V was clipped by 2 bases and J by 0 bases, with 14 bases between them. The CDR3 length is 17 residues. With 500 to 650 ng total RNA as template and a constant-region primer, TCR beta cDNA was made. Sequencing libraries for TCR beta derived from three nested multiplex PCR rounds that used slightly modified ARM-PCR. TRBV1-TRBV30 forward primers paired with a C-beta reverse primer drove the first two PCR rounds, ten to eleven cycles each. TCRdb used MiXCR to reprocess the multiplex PCR reads, holding one entry per CDR3 protein. The data contain approximately 330,000 distinct CDR3 sequences, around 60% of them seen just once; the ten biggest clones take up 6.5%. About this clonotype: Its antigen is unknown.

The rearrangement uses TRBV6-5 and TRBJ2-1; TRBD2 might be the D (5 bases). Sequenced sample: peripheral blood. The clonotype originates from a man aged 35 to 55 with primary liver carcinoma and hepatitis B virus infection. CDR3 DNA sequence: TGTGCCAGCAGTTACCGCATCGGGGTTAGCTCCTACAATGAGCAGTTCTTC. Translation: CASSYRIGVSSYNEQFF.